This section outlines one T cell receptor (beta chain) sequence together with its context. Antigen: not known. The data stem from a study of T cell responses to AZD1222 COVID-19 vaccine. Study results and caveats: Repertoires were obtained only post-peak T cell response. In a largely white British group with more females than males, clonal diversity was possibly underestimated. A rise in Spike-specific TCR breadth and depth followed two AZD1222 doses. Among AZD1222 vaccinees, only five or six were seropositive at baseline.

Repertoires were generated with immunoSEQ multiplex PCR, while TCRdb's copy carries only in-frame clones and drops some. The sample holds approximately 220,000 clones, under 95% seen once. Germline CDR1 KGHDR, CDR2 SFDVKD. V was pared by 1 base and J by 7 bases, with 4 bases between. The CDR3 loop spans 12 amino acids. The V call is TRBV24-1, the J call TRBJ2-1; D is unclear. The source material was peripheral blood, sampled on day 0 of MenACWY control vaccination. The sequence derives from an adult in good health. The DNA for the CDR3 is TGTGCCACCAGTGATTTTTCGAATGAGCAGTTCTTC. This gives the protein CATSDFSNEQFF.